The clone carrying this TCR beta chain was counted ten times or more. The sample is drawn from a study of T cells in Graves' hyperthyroidism and ophthalmopathy. CDR1 is SGHRS, CDR2 YFSETQ, per germline. Trimming took off 4 bases at V and 8 bases at J, with 15 bases between the two ends. The CDR3 consists of 13 residues. TCR beta CDR3 regions were amplified from RNA transcripts. With the HTBI primer set, the TCR CDR3 went through a first round of RT-PCR. Each CDR3 protein gets one entry after TCRdb re-called the multiplex PCR reads with MiXCR. The sample carries 650,000 to 800,000 distinct CDR3 sequences, about 45% recorded once.

Sequencing input: peripheral blood or thyroid tissue (not recorded which). This receptor was taken from an adult man with Graves' disease, either hyperthyroidism or ophthalmopathy (not recorded which). The V and J genes are TRBV5-1 and TRBJ1-1; D ambiguous. The CDR3 coding sequence is TGCGCCAGCAGCACCTCGGAGGGATCGGAAGCTTTCTTT. Protein: CASSTSEGSEAFF.